Listed here are 13 T cell receptor beta chains from one sample, sequenced in a study of cytomegalovirus exposure and HLA in healthy donors. The repertoire was sequenced with immunoSEQ multiplex PCR; TCRdb's copy has only in-frame clones and lacks some. The sample shows 200,000 to 250,000 clones, around nine tenths of them seen only once. The sequencing input was PBMCs. The receptors here all came from a woman younger than 30 in good health and CMV-seronegative.

The V call is TRBV18, the J call TRBJ1-4, with 8 bases that match TRBD1. Germline V gene data show CDR1 as KGHSH and CDR2 as LQKENI. J lost 0 bases, V lost 3 bases, and 3 bases had no gene match. This CDR3 has 16 residues. Here the CDR3 reads CASSPGTGSTNEKLFF. The CDR3 coding sequence is TGTGCCAGCTCACCTGGGACAGGTTCAACTAATGAAAAACTGTTTTTT.

This clone was detected only a few times. The chain couples TRBV11-2 to TRBJ2-7; TRBD2 matches at 9 bases. This CDR3 has 15 amino acids. The ends lost 1 base at V and 5 bases at J; junction bases unmatched: 6. Germline V lookup: CDR1 SGHAT, CDR2 FQNNGV. Written as DNA, the CDR3 is TGTGCCAGCAGCTTAGTGGCGGGAGGGCCTGACGAGCAGTACTTC. Its translation is CASSLVAGGPDEQYF.

The DNA of the CDR3 is TGTGCCAGCAGTCGTGAGGGACAAGGAAGCTACACCTTC. This translates into CASSREGQGSYTF. The chain is built from TRBV6-1 and TRBJ1-2; weak D call: TRBD1 (6 bases). There are 13 residues in the CDR3. The V gene's germline CDR1 is MNHNS and CDR2 SASEGT. Trimming stripped 5 bases from V and 9 bases from J, with 16 bases between.

The gene calls are TRBV28 and TRBJ2-7; 13 bases align to TRBD2. The V and J ends lost 7 bases and 4 bases, in that order; junction bases with no gene match: 4. CDR1 and CDR2 (germline): MDHEN, SYDVKM. This CDR3 contains 14 residues. The CDR3 protein is CASIPTSGRYEQYF. The CDR3 bases are TGTGCCAGCATCCCGACTAGCGGGAGGTACGAGCAGTACTTC. The full variable domain, rest sourced from reference TRBV28 and TRBJ2-7, is DVKVTQSSRYLVKRTGEKVFLECVQDMDHENMFWYRQDPGLGLRLIYFSYDVKMKEKGDIPEGYSVSREKKERFSLILESASTNQTSMYLCASIPTSGRYEQYFGPGTRLTVT.

This clone appeared once. Other DNA variants within this sample encode the same CDR3. V gene TRBV7-2 combines with J gene TRBJ2-7; 10 positions agree with TRBD1. The CDR3 runs 14 residues. CDR1 and CDR2 (germline): SGHTA, FQGNSA. J lost 1 base, V lost 5 bases, and 2 bases had no gene match. CDR3 residues: CASSRDRGSYEQYF. In DNA, the CDR3 is TGTGCCAGCAGCCGGGACAGGGGATCCTACGAGCAGTACTTC.

This chain connects TRBV13 to TRBJ1-4; 8 nucleotides line up with TRBD1. Germline loops: CDR1 PRHDT, CDR2 FYEKMQ (reference sequence). CDR3 length: 16 amino acids. V shed 5 bases and J 8 bases; nucleotides not matched to a gene: 13. CDR3 region: CASSLGQGMRGEKLFF. The CDR3 DNA sequence: TGTGCCAGCAGCCTCGGACAGGGCATGAGAGGCGAAAAACTGTTTTTT.

The CDR3 nucleotides are TGTGCCAGCAGTTTAGGTGGTGGGAGGGCCGCGGAGACCCAGTACTTC. Residues: CASSLGGGRAAETQYF. The V gene is TRBV28, the J gene TRBJ2-5; 7 bases line up with TRBD2. This CDR3 is built from 16 residues. The J segment lost 5 bases and the V segment lost 2 bases, leaving 11 bases of the junction unmatched. Germline V CDR1 and CDR2: MDHEN, SYDVKM.

The chain combines TRBV29-1 with TRBJ1-4; D gene unclear. Germline V gene sequence: CDR1 SQVTM, CDR2 ANQGSEA. V was shortened by 6 bases and J by 3 bases, with 8 bases between the two germline ends. The CDR3 spans 12 residues. CDR3 sequence reads: CSVGRPNEKLFF. CDR3 in DNA: TGCAGCGTCGGGAGACCTAATGAAAAACTGTTTTTT.

The genes are TRBV10-2 and TRBJ2-1, with 10 bases identical to TRBD2. The CDR3 totals 14 residues. CDR1 is WSHSY and CDR2 is SAAADI in the germline V gene. Trimming cost V 5 bases and J 9 bases; bases outside gene matches: 7. CDR3 nucleotide sequence: TGCGCCAGCAGTAAAACTAGCGGGATGGTTGAGCAGTTCTTC. Protein: CASSKTSGMVEQFF.

In its sample, this clone was seen a few times. The V gene is TRBV10-1, the J gene TRBJ1-1, with a weak D call TRBD1 (6 bases). The CDR3 consists of 13 residues. V lost 6 bases and J 5 bases, leaving 13 bases between the germline ends. Germline-derived CDR1 and CDR2 are WNHNN and SYGVQD (reference sequence). As DNA, the CDR3 is TGCGCCAGCAGCGTAACAGGGAGTACTGAAGCTTTCTTT. This encodes CASSVTGSTEAFF.

The gene calls are TRBV4-1 and TRBJ1-2; 9 bases align to TRBD1. V shed 1 base, J shed 11 bases, and the junction held 14 bases outside the gene matches. The CDR3 spans 16 residues. The germline V gene encodes CDR1 MGHRA and CDR2 YSYEKL. The CDR3 sequence is CASSQASSGQGRVYTF. The CDR3 DNA is TGCGCCAGCAGCCAAGCATCTTCCGGACAGGGGAGGGTTTACACCTTC.

This rearrangement joins TRBV29-1 to TRBJ1-2; D is uncertain. V was shortened by 2 bases and J by 3 bases, with 4 bases between the two germline ends. This CDR3 has 11 residues. Germline V lookup: CDR1 SQVTM, CDR2 ANQGSEA. CDR3 in amino acids: CSVETDYGYTF. The CDR3 region has the DNA TGCAGCGTTGAAACGGACTATGGCTACACCTTC.

Here the CDR3 reads CASSIESITTVPTTEAFF. DNA of the CDR3: TGTGCCAGTAGTATAGAATCCATAACCACAGTTCCGACCACTGAAGCTTTCTTT. The V gene is TRBV19, the J gene TRBJ1-1; D remains unclear. The germline CDR1 and CDR2 sequences are LNHDA and SQIVND (reference sequence). V was trimmed by 0 bases and J by 4 bases, leaving 21 bases between them. CDR3 length: 18 amino acids.